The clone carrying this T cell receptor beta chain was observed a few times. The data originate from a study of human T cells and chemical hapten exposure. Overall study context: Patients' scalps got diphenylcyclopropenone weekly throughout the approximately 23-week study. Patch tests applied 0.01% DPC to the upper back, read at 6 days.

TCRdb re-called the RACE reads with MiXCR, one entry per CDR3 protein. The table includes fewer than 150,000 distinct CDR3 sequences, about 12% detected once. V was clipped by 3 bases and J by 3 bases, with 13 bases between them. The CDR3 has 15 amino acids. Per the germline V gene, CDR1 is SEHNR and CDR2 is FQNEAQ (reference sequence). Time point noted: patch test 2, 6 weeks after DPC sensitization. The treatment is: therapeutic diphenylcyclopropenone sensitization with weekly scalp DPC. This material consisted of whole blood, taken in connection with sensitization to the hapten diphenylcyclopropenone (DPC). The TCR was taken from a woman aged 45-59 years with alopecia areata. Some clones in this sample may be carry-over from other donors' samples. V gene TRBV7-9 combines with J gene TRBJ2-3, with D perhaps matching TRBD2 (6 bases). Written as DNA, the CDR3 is TGTGCCAGCAGCTTGGTGACGGGAGAGACAGATACGCAGTATTTT. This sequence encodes CASSLVTGETDTQYF.